This TCR beta chain emerged from a study of PD-1 blockade in classical Hodgkin lymphoma. Study as a whole: Once every 2 weeks, patients received intravenous nivolumab at 3 mg/kg.

Study-wide points: Relapsed/refractory patients reportedly had the lowest baseline TCR diversity, below newly diagnosed patients, who were below healthy donors. Initiation of nivolumab under 1 year after ASCT led to exclusion of patients.

This clone was picked up one time. Its specificity is unknown. Each patient's relapse followed autologous stem cell transplantation, and brentuximab vedotin exposure varied. Progressive disease, partial response or complete response was each patient's best response. The repertoire was sequenced with immunoSEQ multiplex PCR; TCRdb's copy has only in-frame clones and lacks some. This sample has nearly 60,000 clones, with 80% to 95% found just once. The TCR was taken from a human donor with classical Hodgkin lymphoma. Sample: peripheral blood mononuclear cells (PBMCs), taken before the second cycle of nivolumab.

This CDR3 reads CASSYGQDIGYTF. CDR3 sequence (DNA): TGTGCCAGCAGCTACGGACAGGATATTGGCTACACCTTC. The genes are TRBV7-9 and TRBJ1-2, with 7 bases that match TRBD1. This CDR3 comprises 13 residues. Germline V gives CDR1 SEHNR, CDR2 FQNEAQ (reference sequence). Trimming took 4 bases from V and 7 from J; bases not matched to a gene: 6.